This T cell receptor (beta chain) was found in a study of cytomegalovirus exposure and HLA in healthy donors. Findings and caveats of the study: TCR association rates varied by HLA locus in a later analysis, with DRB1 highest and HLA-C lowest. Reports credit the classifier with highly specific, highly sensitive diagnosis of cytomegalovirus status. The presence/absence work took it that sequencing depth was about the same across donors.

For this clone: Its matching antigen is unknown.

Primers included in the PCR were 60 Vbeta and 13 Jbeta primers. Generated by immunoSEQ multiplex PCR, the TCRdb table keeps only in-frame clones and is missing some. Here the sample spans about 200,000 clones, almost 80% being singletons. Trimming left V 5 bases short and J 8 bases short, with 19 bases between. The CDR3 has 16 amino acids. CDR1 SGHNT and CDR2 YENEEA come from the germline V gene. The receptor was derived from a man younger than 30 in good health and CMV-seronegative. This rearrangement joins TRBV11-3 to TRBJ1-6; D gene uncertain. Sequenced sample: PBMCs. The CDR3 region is CASSASQEEGDSPLHF. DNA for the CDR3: TGTGCCAGCAGCGCTAGCCAGGAGGAAGGCGATTCACCCCTCCACTTT.